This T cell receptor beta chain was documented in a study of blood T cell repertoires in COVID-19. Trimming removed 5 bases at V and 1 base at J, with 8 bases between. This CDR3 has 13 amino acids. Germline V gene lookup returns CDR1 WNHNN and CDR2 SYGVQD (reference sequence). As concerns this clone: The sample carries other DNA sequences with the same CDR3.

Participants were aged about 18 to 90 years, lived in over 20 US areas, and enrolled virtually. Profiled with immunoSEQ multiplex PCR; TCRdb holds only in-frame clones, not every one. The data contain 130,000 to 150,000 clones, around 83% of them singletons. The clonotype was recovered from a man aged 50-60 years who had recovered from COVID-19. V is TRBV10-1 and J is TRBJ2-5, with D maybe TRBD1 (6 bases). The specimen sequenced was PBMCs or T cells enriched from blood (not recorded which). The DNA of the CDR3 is TGCGCCAGCAGTCGGGACATCCAAGAGACCCAGTACTTC. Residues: CASSRDIQETQYF.